Below, 11 T cell receptor beta chains from the same sample are listed, as sequenced in a study of glioma-infiltrating T cells after dendritic cell vaccination. Assay used: immunoSEQ multiplex PCR; TCRdb lists only in-frame clones, some missing. The table lists fewer than 85,000 clones, 65% to 90% of them singletons, with roughly 7.7% in the top ten. The starting material was blood, obtained before dendritic cell vaccination. The receptors stem from a human donor with glioblastoma.

This clone occurred once. The chain recombines TRBV15 with TRBJ2-4; 7 positions match TRBD1. The germline V gene encodes CDR1 LNHNV and CDR2 YYDKDF (reference sequence). The CDR3 totals 18 residues. The ends lost 5 bases at V and 1 base at J; junction bases unmatched: 14. The CDR3: CATSSWTGQDLAKNIQYF. CDR3 nucleotides: TGTGCCACCAGCTCCTGGACAGGTCAAGATCTCGCCAAAAACATTCAGTACTTC.

Judged by abundance, this clone is medium-sized. The gene calls are TRBV19 and TRBJ1-1; 9 bases are a match to TRBD1. J gave up 6 bases and V 7 bases, and 3 bases lay outside the gene matches. Looked up from germline, CDR1 is LNHDA and CDR2 is SQIVND (reference sequence). The CDR3 has 12 amino acids. The DNA of the CDR3 is TGTGCCAGTACCACAGGGGGCGCTGAAGCTTTCTTT. This translates into CASTTGGAEAFF. Using reference TRBV19 and TRBJ1-1 for the parts outside the CDR3, the full variable domain is DGGITQSPKYLFRKEGQNVTLSCEQNLNHDAMYWYRQDPGQGLRLIYYSQIVNDFQKGDIAEGYSVSREKKESFPLTVTSAQKNPTAFYLCASTTGGAEAFFGQGTRLTVV.

The chain is built from TRBV4-1 and TRBJ2-5; possibly TRBD1 for D (5 bases). Germline CDR1 is MGHRA and CDR2 is YSYEKL. The CDR3 is 18 residues long. V was pared by 1 base and J by 3 bases, with 21 bases between. The CDR3 nucleotides read TGCGCCAGCAGCCAAGTAAGTTTAGGAGAGCCCAGGGAAGAGACCCAGTACTTC. Protein: CASSQVSLGEPREETQYF.

CDR3 in amino acids: CASSIAGSTDTQYF. CDR3 sequence (DNA): TGTGCCAGTAGTATCGCGGGAAGCACAGATACGCAGTATTTT. The rearrangement uses TRBV19 and TRBJ2-3; tentative D call: TRBD2 (6 bases). Germline CDR1 LNHDA, CDR2 SQIVND (reference sequence). The ends were cut back, 3 bases at V and 0 bases at J, with 7 bases in the middle. This CDR3 is 14 amino acids long.

The V call is TRBV7-2, the J call TRBJ2-5; TRBD2 matches 8 bases. CDR1 and CDR2 (germline): SGHTA, FQGNSA. The CDR3 loop spans 15 amino acids. Trimming removed 3 bases from V and 2 bases from J; junction bases left unmatched: 5. CDR3 coding DNA: TGTGCCAGCAGCTTCTCCGGGACTAGGCAAGAGACCCAGTACTTC. This translates into CASSFSGTRQETQYF.

The CDR3 protein is CASSRGTVTDTQYF. The CDR3 DNA reads TGTGCCAGCAGTCGGGGGACAGTCACAGATACGCAGTATTTT. The chain links TRBV2 to TRBJ2-3, with D perhaps matching TRBD1 (7 bases). Trimming removed 5 bases from V and 2 bases from J, with 11 bases in between. The CDR3 length is 14 residues. Germline-derived CDR1 and CDR2 are SNHLY and FYNNEI.

This clone was counted between two and nine times. The chain couples TRBV11-2 to TRBJ1-6, with 7 nucleotides matching TRBD1. Germline CDR1 and CDR2: SGHAT and FQNNGV. Unmatched junction bases numbered 5, after V lost 6 bases and J lost 6 bases. This CDR3 region has 14 residues. The CDR3 spells CASRAGGSNSPLHF. The CDR3 nucleotides read TGTGCCAGCAGAGCAGGGGGATCTAATTCACCCCTCCACTTT.

This chain connects TRBV13 to TRBJ2-1; weak D call: TRBD1 (5 bases). The V end was cut by 3 bases, the J end by 4 bases, with 10 bases between. Germline-derived CDR1 and CDR2 are PRHDT and FYEKMQ (reference sequence). The CDR3 consists of 14 residues. In DNA, the CDR3 is TGTGCCAGCAGCTTCCCCGACAGTTACAATGAGCAGTTCTTC. Encoded protein: CASSFPDSYNEQFF.

V and J are TRBV11-3 and TRBJ1-1; TRBD1 agrees at 9 bases. CDR1 and CDR2 (germline): SGHNT, YENEEA. This CDR3 has 15 residues. Trimming removed 5 bases from V and 1 base from J; junction bases left unmatched: 5. CDR3 nucleotides: TGTGCCAGCAGCCACGGGACAGGGAGGAACACTGAAGCTTTCTTT. Translated: CASSHGTGRNTEAFF.

V gene TRBV4-1 combines with J gene TRBJ2-7, with TRBD2 matching 7 bases. Germline assignment: CDR1 MGHRA and CDR2 YSYEKL. This CDR3 is 15 amino acids long. Unmatched junction bases numbered 10, after V lost 4 bases and J lost 4 bases. CDR3 sequence reads: CASSRFGLGPYEQYF. The CDR3 DNA sequence: TGCGCCAGCAGCCGATTCGGACTAGGCCCATACGAGCAGTACTTC.

This rearrangement joins TRBV11-2 to TRBJ2-7; 10 bases line up with TRBD1. J was trimmed by 2 bases and V by 5 bases; bases with no gene match: 6. The CDR3 is 15 residues long. CDR1 and CDR2 from the germline V gene are SGHAT and FQNNGV. The CDR3 sequence is CASSKKGQGTYEQYF. CDR3 bases: TGTGCCAGCAGCAAGAAGGGACAGGGGACCTACGAGCAGTACTTC.